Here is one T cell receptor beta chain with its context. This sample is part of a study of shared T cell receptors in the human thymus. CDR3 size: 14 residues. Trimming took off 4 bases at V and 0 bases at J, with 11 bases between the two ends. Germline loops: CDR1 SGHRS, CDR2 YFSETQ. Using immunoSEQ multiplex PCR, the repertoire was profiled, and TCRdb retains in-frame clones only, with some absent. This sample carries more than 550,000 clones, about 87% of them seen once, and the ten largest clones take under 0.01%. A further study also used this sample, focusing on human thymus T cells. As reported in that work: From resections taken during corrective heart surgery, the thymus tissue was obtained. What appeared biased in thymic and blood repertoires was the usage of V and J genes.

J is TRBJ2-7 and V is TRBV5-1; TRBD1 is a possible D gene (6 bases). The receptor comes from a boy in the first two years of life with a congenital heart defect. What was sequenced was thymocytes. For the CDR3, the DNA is TGCGCCAGCAGCATACAGGGAAGCTCCTACGAGCAGTACTTC. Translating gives CASSIQGSSYEQYF.